The next 27 T cell receptor beta chains were all read from a single sample in a study of Ad26.COV2.S vaccination and SARS-CoV-2 variants. TCRdb's table, derived via immunoSEQ multiplex PCR, lists solely in-frame clones and lacks some. The sample holds about 350,000 clones; about 91% are singletons and the top ten take 3.9%. Sequencing used peripheral blood, obtained after recovery from COVID-19. The receptors come from a human donor who had recovered from COVID-19.

This clone was detected a few times. V and J are TRBV9 and TRBJ2-2; D is perhaps TRBD1 (6 bases). Germline CDR1 SGDLS, CDR2 YYNGEE. The CDR3 length is 13 residues. The V end was cut by 0 bases, the J end by 9 bases, with 9 bases between. The CDR3 protein is CASSVVQGRELFF. CDR3 sequence (DNA): TGTGCCAGCAGCGTAGTTCAGGGGCGGGAGCTGTTTTTT.

The chain has TRBV5-4 and TRBJ2-1; the match to TRBD1 covers 8 bases. The J segment lost 2 bases and the V segment lost 4 bases, leaving 5 bases of the junction unmatched. This CDR3 region has 15 residues. Germline-derived CDR1 and CDR2 are SGHNT and YYREEE (reference sequence). In DNA, the CDR3 is TGTGCCAGCAGCACAGGACAGGGACCCTACAATGAGCAGTTCTTC. This gives the protein CASSTGQGPYNEQFF.

This rearrangement joins TRBV5-1 to TRBJ2-5, with TRBD1 identical over 12 bases. J was trimmed by 5 bases and V by 4 bases; bases with no gene match: 9. This CDR3 has 16 residues. The germline CDR1 and CDR2 sequences are SGHRS and YFSETQ. The CDR3 nucleotides are TGCGCCAGCAGCGATCACGGGACAGGGGGCCGGGAGACCCAGTACTTC. Its translation: CASSDHGTGGRETQYF.

This clone was seen a few times. This chain joins TRBV7-6 and TRBJ1-1; possibly TRBD1 for D (5 bases). V shed 5 bases and J shed 1 base, with 8 bases lying between them. The CDR3 sequence is 13 residues long. Germline CDR1 reads SGHVS; CDR2 reads FNYEAQ. The CDR3 nucleotides are TGTGCCAGCAGCCATGGGGGGAACACTGAAGCTTTCTTT. Amino acid sequence: CASSHGGNTEAFF.

V is TRBV6-5 and J is TRBJ2-5, with D possibly being TRBD1 or TRBD2 (5 bases each). This CDR3 comprises 13 residues. V was trimmed by 4 bases and J by 4 bases, leaving 10 bases between them. CDR1 is MNHEY, CDR2 SVGAGI, per germline. CDR3 region: CASSFYGAETQYF. CDR3 sequence (DNA): TGTGCCAGCAGTTTCTACGGGGCAGAGACCCAGTACTTC.

The chain has TRBV4-1 and TRBJ1-6, with TRBD1 as a possible D gene (5 bases). The germline V and J ends were trimmed by 5 bases and 5 bases, with 25 bases remaining between them. The CDR3 covers 19 residues. Germline V gene lookup returns CDR1 MGHRA and CDR2 YSYEKL. This CDR3 is CASSDWGGSGAANNSPLHF. CDR3 in DNA: TGCGCCAGCAGCGACTGGGGAGGTTCTGGGGCAGCCAATAATTCACCCCTCCACTTT.

The chain carries TRBV7-9 and TRBJ2-7, with D maybe TRBD1 (6 bases). Germline V gene lookup returns CDR1 SEHNR and CDR2 FQNEAQ (reference sequence). Trimming cost V 5 bases and J 2 bases, with 16 bases left between them. The CDR3 sequence is 15 residues long. The CDR3 bases are TGTGCCAGCAGCCCTTTCAGGGGCTCGCCCTACGAGCAGTACTTC. The encoded protein is CASSPFRGSPYEQYF.

This clone was observed a handful of times. This chain links TRBV6-5 with TRBJ1-2; TRBD1 aligns across 7 bases. CDR3 length: 15 residues. V shed 4 bases and J 7 bases; nucleotides not matched to a gene: 12. Germline loops: CDR1 MNHEY, CDR2 SVGAGI. The CDR3, as DNA: TGTGCCAGCAGTTCCACAGGGGAAGGTTATCGTGGCTACACCTTC. Protein product: CASSSTGEGYRGYTF.

The chain uses TRBV23-1 and TRBJ1-2, with a tentative D call TRBD1 (5 bases). TRBV23-1 counts as an open reading frame of uncertain function. This CDR3 spans 15 amino acids. The V gene lost 3 bases and the J gene lost 3 bases, with 14 bases spanning the gap. CDR3 amino acids: CASSHDGAEDYGYTF. The DNA for the CDR3 is TGCGCCAGCAGTCATGACGGGGCGGAAGACTATGGCTACACCTTC.

The rearrangement joins TRBV19 to TRBJ2-2; the match to TRBD1 covers 9 bases. The length of the CDR3 is 15 residues. The V and J ends lost 7 bases and 7 bases, in that order; junction bases with no gene match: 10. From germline, CDR1 is LNHDA and CDR2 SQIVND (reference sequence). CDR3 nucleotides: TGTGCCAGTATACGGACAGGGGAAGGGTTCGGGGAGCTGTTTTTT. Protein product: CASIRTGEGFGELFF. Filled out from reference TRBV19 and TRBJ2-2, the complete variable domain reads DGGITQSPKYLFRKEGQNVTLSCEQNLNHDAMYWYRQDPGQGLRLIYYSQIVNDFQKGDIAEGYSVSREKKESFPLTVTSAQKNPTAFYLCASIRTGEGFGELFFGEGSRLTVL.

This rearrangement joins TRBV12-5 to TRBJ2-3; 8 positions match TRBD2. After removal of 6 bases from V and 5 bases from J, the junction contained 13 bases not matched to a gene. CDR1 is LGHNT and CDR2 is FRNRAP in the germline V gene. The CDR3 has 16 amino acids. CDR3 nucleotide sequence: TGTGCTAGTGGCTACCCACGGGGGGGCGGGGGAGATACGCAGTATTTT. The encoded protein is CASGYPRGGGGDTQYF.

This sequence joins TRBV11-2 and TRBJ1-3; weak D call: TRBD1 (5 bases). The CDR3 length is 15 residues. V was clipped by 5 bases and J by 2 bases, with 13 bases between them. Germline V lookup: CDR1 SGHAT, CDR2 FQNNGV. CDR3 amino acids: CASSEGAPPGNTIYF. CDR3 DNA: TGTGCCAGCAGCGAAGGGGCGCCACCTGGAAACACCATATATTTT.

The chain has TRBV3-1 (or the pseudogene TRBV3-2) and TRBJ2-3; 10 positions match TRBD2. CDR3 size: 17 residues. Germline assignment: CDR1 LGHDT and CDR2 YNNKEL (reference sequence). Unmatched junction bases numbered 12, after V lost 4 bases and J lost 5 bases. This CDR3 is CASSPGIAGGRRDTQYF. The CDR3 coding sequence is TGTGCCAGCAGCCCCGGGATAGCGGGGGGCCGCCGAGATACGCAGTATTTT.

The chain is built from TRBV6-4 and TRBJ1-2; D gene ambiguous. The CDR3 contains 13 residues. V dropped 8 bases and J dropped 5 bases, with 15 bases sitting between them. From germline, CDR1 is MRHNA and CDR2 SNTAGT. As DNA, the CDR3 is TGTGCCAGCTGGCGCGGTCCGGGATATGGCTACACCTTC. This codes for CASWRGPGYGYTF.

The chain couples TRBV6-1 to TRBJ1-4, with D perhaps TRBD1 (6 bases). This CDR3 region has 14 residues. The germline V gene has CDR1 MNHNS and CDR2 SASEGT. V dropped 3 bases and J dropped 5 bases, with 10 bases sitting between them. The CDR3 sequence is CASSERGANEKLFF. The CDR3 coding sequence is TGTGCCAGCAGTGAGCGGGGGGCGAATGAAAAACTGTTTTTT.

The gene calls are TRBV6-2 or TRBV6-3 and TRBJ2-4, with D unresolved. CDR1 and CDR2 from the germline V gene are MNHEY and SVGEGT. V was cut by 2 bases and J by 0 bases, with 8 bases left in between. This CDR3 has 15 residues. Written as DNA, the CDR3 is TGTGCCAGCAGTTACCGGAATCTAGCCAAAAACATTCAGTACTTC. Encoded protein: CASSYRNLAKNIQYF.

This chain uses TRBV13 with TRBJ1-1; D unresolved. Germline lookup yields CDR1 PRHDT and CDR2 FYEKMQ (reference sequence). V lost 2 bases to trimming and J lost 11 bases, with 18 bases between them. This CDR3 has 14 amino acids. The CDR3 DNA reads as TGTGCCAGCAGCTTACAGGACTACGGGTTTGGGGCTTTCTTT. It is translated as CASSLQDYGFGAFF.

The chain combines TRBV27 with TRBJ1-5; a weak D match, TRBD1 (5 bases). Looked up from germline, CDR1 is MNHEY and CDR2 is SMNVEV (reference sequence). Trimming removed 4 bases from V and 7 bases from J, with 14 bases in between. The CDR3 totals 14 residues. This CDR3 reads CASSWGGILQPQHF. In DNA, the CDR3 is TGTGCCAGCAGTTGGGGGGGGATTTTACAGCCCCAGCATTTT.

The chain couples TRBV10-1 to TRBJ2-3; 7 bases map to TRBD1. This CDR3 is built from 15 residues. The germline CDR1 and CDR2 sequences are WNHNN and SYGVQD (reference sequence). The V and J ends lost 7 bases and 4 bases, in that order; junction bases with no gene match: 11. For the CDR3, the DNA is TGCGCCAGCACCTTGCGAAGGGGGCCCTCAGATACGCAGTATTTT. Translating gives CASTLRRGPSDTQYF.

This rearrangement joins TRBV2 to TRBJ1-6; D gene uncertain. The CDR3 has 16 residues. The V end lost 9 bases, the J end lost 0 bases, and 15 bases lay between the germline ends. Germline CDR1 SNHLY, CDR2 FYNNEI. This CDR3 reads CASSRVRSSYNSPLHF. The CDR3 bases are TGTGCCAGTAGTAGGGTCCGGAGCTCCTATAATTCACCCCTCCACTTT.

This clone has only a few counts. The V and J genes are TRBV7-9 and TRBJ2-7; 10 bases match TRBD2. The V and J ends lost 7 bases and 7 bases, in that order; junction bases with no gene match: 16. This CDR3 spans 16 amino acids. CDR1 is SEHNR, CDR2 FQNEAQ, per germline (reference sequence). The chain's CDR3 is CASTARTSGPKGEQYF. The CDR3 DNA follows: TGTGCCAGCACGGCTCGGACTAGCGGTCCCAAGGGGGAGCAGTACTTC.

The chain uses TRBV7-2 and TRBJ1-2; the match to TRBD1 covers 9 bases. The germline V gene encodes CDR1 SGHTA and CDR2 FQGNSA. Unmatched junction bases numbered 10, after V lost 3 bases and J lost 8 bases. CDR3 size: 15 residues. CDR3 amino acids: CASSFLGQGNNGYTF. CDR3 nucleotide sequence: TGTGCCAGCAGCTTCTTGGGACAGGGAAATAACGGCTACACCTTC.

J is TRBJ1-1 and V is TRBV7-9, with TRBD1 as a possible D gene (5 bases). Between the trimmed V and J ends, which lost 4 bases and 1 base, there was a span of 19 bases. Per the germline V gene, CDR1 is SEHNR and CDR2 is FQNEAQ (reference sequence). CDR3 length: 17 residues. In DNA, the CDR3 is TGTGCCAGCAGCTCCGGTGGGACGGTGGTCTCGAACACTGAAGCTTTCTTT. Amino acid sequence: CASSSGGTVVSNTEAFF. Full variable domain (remainder filled in from reference TRBV7-9 and TRBJ1-1): DTGVSQNPRHKITKRGQNVTFRCDPISEHNRLYWYRQTLGQGPEFLTYFQNEAQLEKSRLLSDRFSAERPKGSFSTLEIQRTEQGDSAMYLCASSSGGTVVSNTEAFFGQGTRLTVV.

The genes are TRBV7-2 and TRBJ2-3; 16 nucleotides line up with TRBD2. J gave up 1 base and V 3 bases, and 4 bases lay outside the gene matches. The CDR3 is made up of 18 amino acids. Germline V CDR1 and CDR2: SGHTA, FQGNSA. The CDR3 nucleotides read TGTGCCAGCAGCTTGGGACTAGCGGGGGGGCCGGGCACAGATACGCAGTATTTT. Encoded protein: CASSLGLAGGPGTDTQYF.

V is TRBV5-6 and J is TRBJ1-6; no clear D gene. The germline CDR1 and CDR2 sequences are SGHDT and YYEEEE. V was trimmed by 2 bases and J by 9 bases, leaving 18 bases between them. The CDR3 sequence is 16 residues long. In DNA, the CDR3 is TGTGCCAGCAGCTTCGCGGGTTCGCATCTAGGTTCACCCCTCCACTTT. Its translation is CASSFAGSHLGSPLHF.

The rearrangement uses TRBV27 and TRBJ1-1; 10 bases align to TRBD1. The ends lost 4 bases at V and 6 bases at J; junction bases unmatched: 5. CDR1 MNHEY and CDR2 SMNVEV come from the germline V gene (reference sequence). The CDR3 is made up of 14 amino acids. The CDR3 protein is CASSSTGGRPEAFF. CDR3 coding DNA: TGTGCCAGCAGTTCGACAGGGGGCAGGCCTGAAGCTTTCTTT.

This chain links TRBV5-6 with TRBJ1-2; D is ambiguous. Trimming left V 0 bases short and J 12 bases short, with 15 bases between. Germline V gene data show CDR1 as SGHDT and CDR2 as YYEEEE. The CDR3 extends over 13 amino acids. The CDR3 sequence: CASSLGVDLTHTF. For the CDR3, the DNA is TGTGCCAGCAGCTTGGGGGTGGACCTTACACACACCTTC.